This TCR beta chain was sequenced in a study of T cell responses to AZD1222 COVID-19 vaccine. Repertoires were generated with immunoSEQ multiplex PCR, while TCRdb's copy carries only in-frame clones and drops some. The table records roughly 140,000 clones, approximately 91% of them present only once. Per germline, CDR1 MNHEY and CDR2 SMNVEV (reference sequence). This CDR3 has 16 amino acids. The V and J ends lost 6 bases and 0 bases respectively, with 17 bases between them. Regarding this clone: Antigen specificity is unknown.

The study, taken as a whole, reports: The donor group comprised mostly white British people and more females; the analysis possibly underestimated clonal diversity.

The chain links TRBV27 to TRBJ1-1; possible D gene TRBD1, 5 bases. This sample comprised peripheral blood, obtained 28 days after the second AZD1222 dose. The receptor comes from an adult who received the AZD1222 COVID-19 vaccine. CDR3 sequence reads: CASREGRGVVNTEAFF. The CDR3 nucleotides read TGTGCCAGCAGAGAGGGGAGGGGAGTGGTGAACACTGAAGCTTTCTTT.